A single count supports the clone carrying this TCR beta chain. This sample was included in a study of blood T cell repertoires in COVID-19. The data were produced by immunoSEQ multiplex PCR, yet TCRdb's version contains in-frame clones alone and is incomplete. The data contain about 480,000 clones, about 90% of them singletons. Per the germline V gene, CDR1 is MNHEY and CDR2 is SVGAGI. V was clipped by 7 bases and J by 4 bases; unmatched bases: 7. The CDR3 extends over 15 amino acids. This clonotype originated in a woman younger than 35 with acute COVID-19. The source material was PBMCs or T cells enriched from blood (not recorded which). V gene TRBV6-5 combines with J gene TRBJ2-1, with 10 bases lining up with TRBD2. CDR3 amino acids: CASTRSGGKYNEQFF. As DNA, the CDR3 is TGTGCCAGCACCCGTAGCGGGGGGAAATACAATGAGCAGTTCTTC.